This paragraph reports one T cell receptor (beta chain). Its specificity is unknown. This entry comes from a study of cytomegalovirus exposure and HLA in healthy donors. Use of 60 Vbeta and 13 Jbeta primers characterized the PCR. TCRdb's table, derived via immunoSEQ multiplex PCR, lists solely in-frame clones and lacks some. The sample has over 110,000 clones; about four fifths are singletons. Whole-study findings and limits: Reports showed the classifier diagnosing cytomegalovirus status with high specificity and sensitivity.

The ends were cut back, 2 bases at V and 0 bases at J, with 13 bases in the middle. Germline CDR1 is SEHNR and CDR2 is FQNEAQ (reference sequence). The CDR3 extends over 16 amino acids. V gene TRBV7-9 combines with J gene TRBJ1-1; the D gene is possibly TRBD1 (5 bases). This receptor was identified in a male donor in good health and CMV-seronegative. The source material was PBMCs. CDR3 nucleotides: TGTGCCAGCAGCTTAACTGGGGGGGTGTTGAACACTGAAGCTTTCTTT. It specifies CASSLTGGVLNTEAFF.